This T cell receptor (beta chain) was profiled in a study of blood T cell repertoires in COVID-19. Study details: Whether acute or convalescent, the COVID-19 samples came from the United States, Italy and Spain.

How the authors handled the data: Researchers report that nucleated cell counts were estimated from reference gene primer amplification. Only in-frame clones appear in the TCRdb table, and some are missing; sequencing was by immunoSEQ multiplex PCR. Clone size and the V and J calls come from that table; the DNA yielded D and trimming. This sample has about 67,000 clones, with 87% found just once. This clone was counted once. The V gene lost 5 bases and the J gene lost 1 base, with 9 bases spanning the gap. Per germline, CDR1 SGHTA and CDR2 FQGNSA. There are 15 residues in the CDR3. The sequenced material came from peripheral blood. The clonotype comes from a middle-aged man with active COVID-19. The J gene is TRBJ1-6, the V gene TRBV7-2, with unresolved D. CDR3 sequence reads: CASSARVSYNSPLHF. The CDR3 DNA reads as TGTGCCAGCAGCGCCCGGGTGTCCTATAATTCACCCCTCCACTTT.